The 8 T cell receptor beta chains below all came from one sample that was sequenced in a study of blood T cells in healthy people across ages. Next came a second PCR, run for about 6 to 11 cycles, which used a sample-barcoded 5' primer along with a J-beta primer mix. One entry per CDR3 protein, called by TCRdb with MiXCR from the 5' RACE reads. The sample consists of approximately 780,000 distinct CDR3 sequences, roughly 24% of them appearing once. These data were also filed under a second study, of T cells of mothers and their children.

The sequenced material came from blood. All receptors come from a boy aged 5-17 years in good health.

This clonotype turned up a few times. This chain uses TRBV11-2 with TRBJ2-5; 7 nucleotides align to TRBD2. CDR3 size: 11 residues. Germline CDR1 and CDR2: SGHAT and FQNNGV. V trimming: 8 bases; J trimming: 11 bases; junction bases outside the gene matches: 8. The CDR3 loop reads CASPTSREQYF. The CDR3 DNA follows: TGTGCCAGCCCGACGTCGCGGGAGCAGTACTTC.

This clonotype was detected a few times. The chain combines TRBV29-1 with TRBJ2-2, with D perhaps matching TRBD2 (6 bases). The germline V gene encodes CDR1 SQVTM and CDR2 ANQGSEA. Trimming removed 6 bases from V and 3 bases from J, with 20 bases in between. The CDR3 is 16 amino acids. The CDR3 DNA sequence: TGCAGCGTCCCACGGGGGTCCGGACCCGACACCGGGGAGCTGTTTTTT. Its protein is CSVPRGSGPDTGELFF.

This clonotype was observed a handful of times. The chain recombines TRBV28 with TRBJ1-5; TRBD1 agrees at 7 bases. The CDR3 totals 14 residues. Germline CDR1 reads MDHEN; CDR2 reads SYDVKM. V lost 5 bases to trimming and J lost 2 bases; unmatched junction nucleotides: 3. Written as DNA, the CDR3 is TGTGCCAGCAGTGTCACAGGGGGCAATCAGCCCCAGCATTTT. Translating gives CASSVTGGNQPQHF. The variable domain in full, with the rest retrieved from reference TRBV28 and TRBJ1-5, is DVKVTQSSRYLVKRTGEKVFLECVQDMDHENMFWYRQDPGLGLRLIYFSYDVKMKEKGDIPEGYSVSREKKERFSLILESASTNQTSMYLCASSVTGGNQPQHFGDGTRLSIL.

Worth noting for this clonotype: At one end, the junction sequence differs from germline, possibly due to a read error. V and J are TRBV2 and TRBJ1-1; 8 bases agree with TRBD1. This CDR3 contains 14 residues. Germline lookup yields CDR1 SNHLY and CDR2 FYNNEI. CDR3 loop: CASSEGQGATGAFF. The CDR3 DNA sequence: TGTGCCAGCAGTGAAGGGCAGGGGGCCACTGGAGCTTTCTTT.

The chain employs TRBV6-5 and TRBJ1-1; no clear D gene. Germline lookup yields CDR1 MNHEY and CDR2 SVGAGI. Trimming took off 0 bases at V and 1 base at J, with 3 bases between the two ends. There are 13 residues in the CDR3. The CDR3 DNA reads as TGTGCCAGCAGTTACTCATCGAACACTGAAGCTTTCTTT. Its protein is CASSYSSNTEAFF.

CDR3 in DNA: TGCGCCAGCAGCCTCGTTGAAAGCGGGGGGGCTGGAAGAGATACGCAGTATTTT. It specifies CASSLVESGGAGRDTQYF. This rearrangement joins TRBV5-1 to TRBJ2-3; 10 bases align to TRBD2. With V trimmed by 4 bases and J by 5 bases, 16 bases remained unmatched. Germline-derived CDR1 and CDR2 are SGHRS and YFSETQ. The CDR3 consists of 18 residues.

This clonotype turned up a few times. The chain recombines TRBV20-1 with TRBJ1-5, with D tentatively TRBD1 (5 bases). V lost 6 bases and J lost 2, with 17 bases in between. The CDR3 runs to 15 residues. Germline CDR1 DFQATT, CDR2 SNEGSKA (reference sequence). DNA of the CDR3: TGCAGTGCCCCGATCGGGGGGTATCGCAATCAGCCCCAGCATTTT. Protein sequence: CSAPIGGYRNQPQHF.

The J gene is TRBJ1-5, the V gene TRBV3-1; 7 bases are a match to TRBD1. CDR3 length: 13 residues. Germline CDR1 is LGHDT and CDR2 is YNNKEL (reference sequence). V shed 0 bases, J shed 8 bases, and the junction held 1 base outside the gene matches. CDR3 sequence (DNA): TGTGCCAGCAGCCAAGATGGGACAGAGCCCCAGCATTTT. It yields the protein CASSQDGTEPQHF.